This T cell receptor beta chain was found in a study of T cell responses to AZD1222 COVID-19 vaccine. Study context: Second-dose intervals of approximately 4 or approximately 12 weeks were pooled. General observations from the study: Vaccine-associated CD4 TCRs spanned spike, dominant at 160-218 and 743-854. It should be noted that donors were predominantly white British and more often female, and clonal diversity was possibly underestimated. Repertoires were obtained solely post-peak T cell response.

The protocol was immunoSEQ multiplex PCR, while the TCRdb copy is restricted to in-frame clones and leaves out a portion. The top ten clones hold approximately 1.5% of a sample with roughly 130,000 clones, 87% of them seen once. The V gene's germline CDR1 is SGHTS and CDR2 YDEGEE. The CDR3 consists of 14 residues. Trimming left V 1 base short and J 4 bases short, with 11 bases between. On this clone itself: What it binds is unknown.

This sequence joins TRBV5-8 and TRBJ1-2, with D uncertain. The sequenced sample was peripheral blood, obtained on day 0 of AZD1222 vaccination. This clonotype was obtained from an adult in good health. CDR3 nucleotides: TGTGCCAGCAGCTTGAGCGCCATTGGCTATGGCTACACCTTC. It yields the protein CASSLSAIGYGYTF.